This is a list of T cell receptor beta chains from one sample in a study of long-term antiretroviral therapy in people with HIV. The protocol was immunoSEQ multiplex PCR, while the TCRdb copy is restricted to in-frame clones and leaves out a portion. The sample holds about 20,000 clones, about 91% seen once. This specimen was unsorted PBMCs, taken 4.4 years after starting antiretroviral therapy. Every receptor here comes from a woman aged 45-60 years with HIV. Each CDR3 is given with its conserved first and last residue. The order of the fields is V gene, J gene, CDR3 protein.

TRBV15	TRBJ1-6	CATSRIGQGVYNSPLHF
TRBV9	TRBJ1-2	CASSVGRESDYYGYTF
TRBV19	TRBJ2-1	CASGLSGGANEQFF
TRBV28	TRBJ1-1	CASSYGGQGDTEAFF
TRBV7-6	TRBJ2-5	CASSLRFGRQETQYF
TRBV19	TRBJ2-3	CASSMVTAATDTQYF
TRBV6-1	TRBJ1-1	CASSGSLGPATEAFF
TRBV7-2	TRBJ1-4	CASSLRGRTNEKLFF
TRBV10-2	TRBJ1-1	CASRLGQAVSNTEAFF
TRBV6-5	TRBJ2-1	CASSYNRGGRDEQFF
TRBV10-2	TRBJ2-1	CASLGSPSYNEQFF
TRBV2	TRBJ1-3	CASSAELENTIYF
TRBV4-1	TRBJ2-3	CASSQERAAASDTQYF
TRBV15	TRBJ2-1	CATSRGASINEQFF
TRBV4-1	TRBJ2-5	CASSPPGTAETQYF
TRBV5-1	TRBJ1-4	CASSSGQPNEKLFF
TRBV6-5	TRBJ1-6	CASSRTGSYNSPLHF
TRBV7-8	TRBJ2-7	CASSLATGVSYEQYF
TRBV7-9	TRBJ2-5	CASSFAQGAQETQYF
TRBV4-1	TRBJ2-5	CASLRGETQYF
TRBV30	TRBJ1-3	CAWSVTGTSGNTIYF
TRBV4-1	TRBJ1-4	CASSQDRKALLRTNEKLFF
TRBV5-4	TRBJ2-1	CASSSSPDTYNEQFF
TRBV6-6	TRBJ2-3	CASSYSDNTDTQYF
TRBV5-4	TRBJ1-1	CASSSTGIWTEAFF
TRBV9	TRBJ2-2	CASSLQGGVETGELFF
TRBV30	TRBJ2-7	CAWGQGVIYEQYF
TRBV5-6	TRBJ2-7	CASTRDRGYEQYF
TRBV7-2	TRBJ2-1	CASSLVASGGSSYNEQFF
TRBV6-6	TRBJ2-5	CASSTPGQGVETQYF
TRBV11-2	TRBJ2-3	CASSTSGGASDTQYF
TRBV27	TRBJ1-2	CASSISGSYVYTF
TRBV6-5	TRBJ1-4	CASRPGQLNEKLFF
TRBV18	TRBJ1-2	CASSAGTENYGYTF
TRBV7-9	TRBJ2-2	CASSLGPRELFF
TRBV7-3	TRBJ1-6	CASSPSAGGSPLHF
TRBV13	TRBJ1-1	CASSPRPGDTEAFF
TRBV5-1	TRBJ1-1	CASSFTGVGAGTEAFF
TRBV11-2	TRBJ1-1	CASSLGHNTEAFF
TRBV9	TRBJ1-6	CASSVGSGSSPLHF
TRBV23-1	TRBJ2-2	CASSPALGELFF
TRBV5-1	TRBJ2-7	CASSLGGSGYEQYF
TRBV4-1	TRBJ1-1	CASSLRMRNTEAFF
TRBV11-2	TRBJ2-2	CASSLLRGELFF
TRBV9	TRBJ1-2	CASSADRGDYGYTF
TRBV5-6	TRBJ2-5	CASSFGDRGQETQYF
TRBV7-9	TRBJ1-1	CASSLEGRTGGPFF
TRBV5-6	TRBJ1-1	CASSLGRNTEAFF
TRBV7-6	TRBJ2-7	CASSPPGGVEQYF
TRBV20-1	TRBJ2-7	CSARPKKYF
TRBV7-2	TRBJ2-1	CASSLGIYNEQFF
TRBV6-5	TRBJ2-7	CASRIGGQGSYEQYF
TRBV4-2	TRBJ2-1	CASSQEVSSGGSRDEQFF
TRBV5-8	TRBJ1-4	CASSLLVPNEKLFF
TRBV30	TRBJ1-6	CAWKFGEPAYNSPLHF
TRBV2	TRBJ2-1	CASNLAGVGEQFF
TRBV11-2	TRBJ2-2	CASSLEGRHTGELFF
TRBV7-2	TRBJ1-1	CASSPRTGGNTEAFF
TRBV14	TRBJ2-5	CASSLGLYGAQYF